This TCR beta chain derives from a study of T cell repertoires in cytomegalovirus infection. About the research overall: Use of recently identified HLA-C-restricted and well-studied HLA-B-restricted CMV epitopes was part of the study.

This clonotype has more than one count but fewer than ten. Antigen: not known. The germline V gene has CDR1 MRHNA and CDR2 SNTAGT. This CDR3 is 16 amino acids long. Trimming removed 2 bases from V and 7 bases from J; junction bases left unmatched: 3. Each CDR3 protein gets one entry after TCRdb re-called the reads with MiXCR. The table includes about 340,000 distinct CDR3 sequences, almost 30% detected once. Sequencing was performed on cultured PBMCs, taken from culture after CMV antigen stimulation. The source is a human donor in good health (CMV status not recorded). Some clones in this sample may be carry-over from other donors' samples. V is TRBV6-4 and J is TRBJ2-1; 15 bases align to TRBD2. The CDR3 reads CASSDQGLAGGNEQFF. CDR3 DNA: TGTGCCAGCAGTGACCAGGGACTAGCGGGGGGAAATGAGCAGTTCTTC.